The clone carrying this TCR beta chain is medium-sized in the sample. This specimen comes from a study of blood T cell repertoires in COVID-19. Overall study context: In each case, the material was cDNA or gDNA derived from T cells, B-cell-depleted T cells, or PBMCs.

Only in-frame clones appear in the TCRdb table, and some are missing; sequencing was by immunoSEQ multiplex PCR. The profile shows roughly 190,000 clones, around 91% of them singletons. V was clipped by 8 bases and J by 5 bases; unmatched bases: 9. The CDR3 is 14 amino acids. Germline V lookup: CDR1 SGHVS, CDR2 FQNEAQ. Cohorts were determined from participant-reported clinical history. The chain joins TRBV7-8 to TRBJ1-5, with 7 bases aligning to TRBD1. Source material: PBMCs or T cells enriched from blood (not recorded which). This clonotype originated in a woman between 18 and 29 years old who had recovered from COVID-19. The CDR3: CASAPQGMYQPQHF. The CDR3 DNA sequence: TGTGCCAGCGCCCCACAGGGGATGTATCAGCCCCAGCATTTT.